The sample holds one count of the clone carrying this TCR beta chain. Its antigen remains unidentified. The germline gene is not matched at one end of the junction; a read error may be the cause. The data were obtained in a study of blood T cells in healthy people across ages. Study results and caveats: Underestimates were what the diversity estimates from one million T cells were considered to be. Among long-lived donors, naive CD4+ cells were more numerous and diversity higher than in aged donors.

Germline assignment: CDR1 SEHNR and CDR2 FQNEAQ (reference sequence). CDR3 size: 15 residues. The use of a sample-barcoded 5' primer and a J-beta primer mix characterized a second PCR of roughly 6 to 11 cycles. Using its own MiXCR run on the 5' RACE reads, TCRdb lists one record per CDR3 protein. Of roughly 1,500,000 distinct CDR3 sequences in the sample, 34% were seen once. Aged about 6 to 95, donors were systemically healthy Caucasians from Russia. The chain links TRBV7-9 to TRBJ2-5, with TRBD2 matching 13 bases. The sequence was obtained from a woman aged 30 to 39 in good health. Sequences were obtained from blood. CDR3 DNA sequence: TGTGCCGGCAGCCTTGGGACTAGCGGGATAGGAGAGCAGTACTTC. Protein: CAGSLGTSGIGEQYF.